This T cell receptor beta chain was documented in a study of early T cells in non-severe SARS-CoV-2 infection. Whole-study context: Bulk RNA isolated from unsorted whole blood underwent sequencing; chains were not paired. Study observations and caveats: VDJdb matching skewed toward anti-spike CD8 responses, missing private and CD4 specificities.

As part of library construction, unique molecular identifiers were attached to individual cDNA molecules. TCRdb redid the calling of the 5' RACE reads with MiXCR, one entry per CDR3 protein. Of 61,000 or so distinct CDR3 sequences listed, 12% were seen once; the top ten hold 1% to 1.5%. CDR3 size: 12 residues. The germline CDR1 and CDR2 sequences are KGHDR and SFDVKD. The V and J ends lost 3 bases and 4 bases respectively, with 3 bases between them. About this clonotype: The antigen is not known.

The sequence was collected from an adult who was a healthcare worker with PCR-confirmed SARS-CoV-2 infection or an uninfected control (not recorded which). The donor label of this sample is uncertain. The rearrangement uses TRBV24-1 and TRBJ1-5; D remains ambiguous. This specimen consisted of whole blood, obtained at baseline. The CDR3 nucleotides are TGTGCCACCAGTGATACGAATCAGCCCCAGCATTTT. It translates to CATSDTNQPQHF.